The 22 T cell receptor beta chains below were found in one sample sequenced in a study of control samples from healthy donors and cancer patients. This table comes from immunoSEQ multiplex PCR, and its TCRdb copy is limited to in-frame clones, with some not included. The table lists 90,000 to 150,000 clones, approximately 89% of them singletons. Sequenced material: blood. These TCRs come from a woman between 18 and 30 years old in good health.

The rearrangement joins TRBV7-2 to TRBJ1-2; the D gene is possibly TRBD1 (6 bases). V shed 1 base and J shed 14 bases, with 23 bases lying between them. Germline V gene sequence: CDR1 SGHTA, CDR2 FQGNSA. This CDR3 is 15 amino acids long. CDR3 nucleotide sequence: TGTGCCAGCAGCTTAGTGGGCGGGGCAGGGGATATTAATACCTTC. Translation gives CASSLVGGAGDINTF. Supplemented by reference TRBV7-2 and TRBJ1-2, the full variable domain reads GAGVSQSPSNKVTEKGKDVELRCDPISGHTALYWYRQSLGQGLEFLIYFQGNSAPDKSGLPSDRFSAERTGGSVSTLTIQRTQQEDSAVYLCASSLVGGAGDINTFGSGTRLTVV.

The J gene is TRBJ2-5, the V gene TRBV18; maybe TRBD1 (6 bases). Germline assignment: CDR1 KGHSH and CDR2 LQKENI. This CDR3 is built from 15 residues. V was cut by 3 bases and J by 9 bases, with 20 bases left in between. CDR3 protein: CASSPGRQDRMAQYF. In nucleotides, the CDR3 is TGTGCCAGCTCACCGGGGAGACAGGACCGGATGGCCCAGTACTTC. Based on the CDR3 plus reference TRBV18 and TRBJ2-5, the full variable domain is NAGVMQNPRHLVRRRGQEARLRCSPMKGHSHVYWYRQLPEEGLKFMVYLQKENIIDESGMPKERFSAEFPKEGPSILRIQQVVRGDSAAYFCASSPGRQDRMAQYFGPGTRLLVL.

This rearrangement joins TRBV5-5 to TRBJ1-6; TRBD1 agrees at 7 bases. Germline V gene lookup returns CDR1 SGHKS and CDR2 YYEKEE (reference sequence). This CDR3 region has 17 residues. Unmatched junction bases numbered 3, after V lost 0 bases and J lost 0 bases. For the CDR3, the DNA is TGTGCCAGCAGCTTGGCCTCAGGGGGCTCCTATAATTCACCCCTCCACTTT. The encoded protein is CASSLASGGSYNSPLHF.

This clone was picked up one time. J is TRBJ1-4 and V is TRBV21-1. TRBV21-1 is reported as a pseudogene. The CDR3 length is 16 residues. The CDR3 DNA follows: TGTGCCAGCAGCAAAACGAGGGGGGCAACTAATGAAAAACTGTTTTTT. It specifies CASSKTRGATNEKLFF.

V usage is TRBV7-2 and J usage is TRBJ2-7; 8 bases match TRBD1. Losses at the gene ends were 4 bases for V and 2 bases for J; bases not matched to a gene: 7. The CDR3 covers 15 residues. Germline CDR1 and CDR2: SGHTA and FQGNSA. CDR3 protein: CASSWRTGNPYEQYF. The CDR3 DNA sequence: TGTGCCAGCAGCTGGCGGACAGGGAACCCCTACGAGCAGTACTTC.

The chain is built from TRBV28 and TRBJ2-7; a possible D gene is TRBD1 (5 bases). V was cut by 6 bases and J by 9 bases, with 15 bases left in between. Germline V gene lookup returns CDR1 MDHEN and CDR2 SYDVKM. The CDR3 has 12 residues. The CDR3 DNA follows: TGTGCCAGCAGCTCCACCAAAACAGGGCAGTACTTC. This sequence encodes CASSSTKTGQYF.

A few counts support this clone. The chain recombines TRBV7-9 with TRBJ2-7; TRBD1 is a possible D gene (6 bases). The CDR3 runs 19 residues. CDR1 SEHNR and CDR2 FQNEAQ come from the germline V gene (reference sequence). Trimming removed 3 bases from V and 2 bases from J, with 26 bases in between. CDR3 sequence (DNA): TGTGCCAGCAGCTTCCTTACCCCCTACAGGGTGGGTAAGACCTACGAGCAGTACTTC. It is translated as CASSFLTPYRVGKTYEQYF.

V usage is TRBV6-1 and J usage is TRBJ1-6; D gene unclear. The CDR3 length is 16 residues. Trimming cost V 0 bases and J 6 bases, with 12 bases left between them. Germline V gene sequence: CDR1 MNHNS, CDR2 SASEGT. The DNA of the CDR3 is TGTGCCAGCAGTGAAGCCCTCCAGAGTCGTAATTCACCCCTCCACTTT. Its protein product is CASSEALQSRNSPLHF.

The gene calls are TRBV19 and TRBJ1-5, with D possibly matching TRBD1 (5 bases). Per the germline V gene, CDR1 is LNHDA and CDR2 is SQIVND (reference sequence). Trimming cost V 7 bases and J 2 bases, with 6 bases left between them. The CDR3 is 12 residues long. CDR3 nucleotides: TGTGCCAGTACCAGGGGCAATCAGCCCCAGCATTTT. It encodes CASTRGNQPQHF.

The chain links TRBV18 to TRBJ2-7; 7 bases are a match to TRBD1. With 1 base clipped from V and 1 base from J, the junction kept 4 bases outside the gene matches. The CDR3 runs 15 residues. CDR1 is KGHSH, CDR2 LQKENI, per germline. The CDR3 loop reads CASSPRRDSSYEQYF. The CDR3 nucleotides read TGTGCCAGCTCACCACGCCGGGACAGTTCCTACGAGCAGTACTTC.

V and J are TRBV5-6 and TRBJ1-1; possibly TRBD1 for D (5 bases). V lost 4 bases, J lost 3 bases, and 13 bases lay in between. Germline-derived CDR1 and CDR2 are SGHDT and YYEEEE. The CDR3 is 14 amino acids. The CDR3 sequence: CASSPQGAHTEAFF. CDR3 DNA sequence: TGTGCCAGCAGCCCGCAGGGTGCGCACACTGAAGCTTTCTTT. Full variable domain (missing parts from reference TRBV5-6 and TRBJ1-1): DAGVTQSPTHLIKTRGQQVTLRCSPKSGHDTVSWYQQALGQGPQFIFQYYEEEERQRGNFPDRFSGHQFPNYSSELNVNALLLGDSALYLCASSPQGAHTEAFFGQGTRLTVV.

The rearrangement joins TRBV18 to TRBJ2-2, with TRBD2 matching over 7 bases. The V and J ends lost 2 bases and 3 bases, in that order; junction bases with no gene match: 9. The CDR3 totals 17 residues. Germline CDR1 KGHSH, CDR2 LQKENI. The CDR3 reads CASSPLRAGVHTGELFF. DNA of the CDR3: TGTGCCAGCTCACCATTAAGGGCGGGAGTTCACACCGGGGAGCTGTTTTTT.

This clone was found once. The genes are TRBV7-9 and TRBJ2-3; D is ambiguous. V lost 0 bases and J 6 bases, leaving 10 bases between the germline ends. The CDR3 spans 14 residues. The germline V gene has CDR1 SEHNR and CDR2 FQNEAQ (reference sequence). The CDR3 nucleotides read TGTGCCAGCAGCTTAGCGGGTACAAGCGATACGCAGTATTTT. This sequence encodes CASSLAGTSDTQYF.

The chain has TRBV9 and TRBJ1-2, with a weak D call TRBD1 (6 bases). This CDR3 has 15 residues. CDR1 and CDR2 from the germline V gene are SGDLS and YYNGEE. Trimming took off 0 bases at V and 7 bases at J, with 16 bases between the two ends. CDR3 sequence: CASSVDVRGLSGYTF. The CDR3 DNA reads as TGTGCCAGCAGCGTAGATGTGAGGGGGTTAAGTGGCTACACCTTC.

The chain carries TRBV12-3 or TRBV12-4 and TRBJ1-1, with D hard to call. Deletions cut 6 bases from V and 7 bases from J, with 9 bases between. There are 11 residues in the CDR3. CDR3 bases: TGTGCCAGCAGACGGCGGAGTGAAGCTTTCTTT. Protein product: CASRRRSEAFF.

The V gene is TRBV18, the J gene TRBJ2-7, with a weak D call TRBD1 (5 bases). V was cut by 3 bases and J by 4 bases, with 16 bases left in between. In germline, CDR1 is KGHSH, CDR2 LQKENI. This CDR3 spans 15 amino acids. CDR3 DNA: TGTGCCAGCTCACCCCCAGGGTTGTTTGTTTACGAGCAGTACTTC. As protein: CASSPPGLFVYEQYF.

CDR3 DNA: TGTGCCAGCAGAGACCGGACCTACGAGCAGTACTTC. It encodes CASRDRTYEQYF. The gene calls are TRBV27 and TRBJ2-7; no clear D. CDR3 length: 12 amino acids. Trimming cost V 6 bases and J 2 bases, with 8 bases left between them. From germline, CDR1 is MNHEY and CDR2 SMNVEV (reference sequence).

This chain links TRBV4-3 with TRBJ1-6, with D unclear. Germline assignment: CDR1 LGHNA and CDR2 YSLEER. The CDR3 contains 12 residues. The germline V and J ends were trimmed by 6 bases and 7 bases, with 7 bases remaining between them. In nucleotides, the CDR3 is TGCGCCAGCAGGGGCAGAAATTCACCCCTCCACTTT. It is translated as CASRGRNSPLHF.

The genes are TRBV11-1 and TRBJ2-7, with 8 bases matching TRBD2. CDR1 SGHAT and CDR2 FQDESV come from the germline V gene (reference sequence). This CDR3 is built from 16 residues. V dropped 2 bases and J dropped 0; count of bases not matched to a gene: 6. CDR3 loop: CASSLMSREASYEQYF. CDR3 nucleotide sequence: TGTGCCAGCAGCTTAATGTCGCGGGAGGCCTCCTACGAGCAGTACTTC. Complete variable domain (other parts from reference TRBV11-1 and TRBJ2-7): EAEVAQSPRYKITEKSQAVAFWCDPISGHATLYWYRQILGQGPELLVQFQDESVVDDSQLPKDRFSAERLKGVDSTLKIQPAELGDSAMYLCASSLMSREASYEQYFGPGTRLTVT.

The rearrangement links TRBV27 to TRBJ2-1; the D call may be TRBD1 or TRBD2 (5 bases each). Germline CDR1 and CDR2: MNHEY and SMNVEV (reference sequence). The CDR3 length is 15 residues. V shed 2 bases and J shed 8 bases, with 16 bases lying between them. The DNA of the CDR3 is TGTGCCAGCAGTTTACTTGGGACCGTTGAGTATGAGCAGTTCTTC. It is translated as CASSLLGTVEYEQFF.

This chain links TRBV7-9 with TRBJ2-4; D unclear. V was pared by 3 bases and J by 7 bases, with 7 bases between. The CDR3 contains 12 residues. The germline V gene has CDR1 SEHNR and CDR2 FQNEAQ (reference sequence). The CDR3 reads CASSLAGNIQYF. In DNA, the CDR3 is TGTGCCAGCAGCTTGGCTGGGAACATTCAGTACTTC.

This sequence joins TRBV5-1 and TRBJ2-2, with 7 bases that match TRBD1. Trimming at V came to 4 bases and at J to 7 bases, leaving 7 bases not matched to a gene. This CDR3 is built from 14 residues. Germline V gene lookup returns CDR1 SGHRS and CDR2 YFSETQ. The CDR3 region has the DNA TGCGCCAGCAGCCGGGACAGTATGGTCGGGGAGCTGTTTTTT. This sequence encodes CASSRDSMVGELFF.